The TCR beta chain under discussion was sequenced for a study of T cells in Graves' hyperthyroidism and ophthalmopathy. Study results and limitations: Classification by a 13 V-J model distinguished ophthalmopathy from stable hyperthyroidism.

The TCR beta CDR3 regions underwent amplification using RNA transcripts as the source. With the HTBI primer set, the TCR CDR3 went through a first round of RT-PCR. TCRdb redid the calling of the multiplex PCR reads with MiXCR, one entry per CDR3 protein. The sample has 540,000 or so distinct CDR3 sequences; 15% to 17% are singletons. This clonotype was seen a handful of times. The antigen is undetermined. The CDR3 is 12 residues long. Trimming cost V 3 bases and J 2 bases, with 4 bases left between them. Uncontrolled infection, other autoimmune disease, pregnancy and lactation each barred patients from inclusion.

Specimen: blood. The chain combines TRBV12-3 or TRBV12-4 with TRBJ1-2; D is ambiguous. This receptor was taken from a woman in her 30s with Graves' hyperthyroidism. The CDR3 loop is CASSFLNYGYTF. CDR3 nucleotides: TGTGCCAGCAGTTTTTTAAACTATGGCTACACCTTC.